Given below is one TCR beta chain in context. No antigen is known for it. Base quality data are lacking; no much larger clone is found one base away. The CDR3 goes from the cysteine to the phenylalanine over 14 residues. Only the CDR3 portion is preserved as DNA: 42 bases, with reading frame beginning at the first base. V is cut by 2 bases and J by 7 bases, and the space between the germline ends is 11 bases. CDR1 and CDR2 are read off the germline V gene as SGHVS and FQNEAQ. The library was made by the immunoSEQ multiplex PCR assay. TCRdb took over this immuneACCESS table, retaining in-frame rearrangements with V and J assigned. Such tables are incomplete; in checked studies, under half of the missing clones stem from an unresolved V gene, and the remainder is unexplained. The sample table shows approximately 37,000 clones, and 80% to 90% are seen once. The top ten clones comprise about 22% of the sample.

The data were obtained in a study of control samples from healthy donors and cancer patients (TCRdb year 2020). The chain uses TRBV7-8 and TRBJ1-4; possibly the D gene is TRBD1, per 5 matching bases. Sequenced sample: PBMCs. The origin of this receptor is a woman aged 60-75 years with lung cancer. The sequenced DNA: TGTGCCAGCAGCTTAAGGGAGGGGCGTGAAAAACTGTTTTTT. This gives the protein CASSLREGREKLFF. The variable domain in full, with residues beyond the CDR3 obtained from the reference TRBV7-8 and TRBJ1-4 genes, is GAGVSQSPRYKVAKRGQDVALRCDPISGHVSLFWYQQALGQGPEFLTYFQNEAQLDKSGLPSDRFFAERPEGSVSTLKIQRTQQEDSAVYLCASSLREGREKLFFGSGTQLSVL.